The 17 T cell receptor beta chains reported below all come from one sample, sequenced in a study of CD8 T cells in ankylosing spondylitis. MiXCR, run by TCRdb on the 5' RACE reads, gives a single entry per CDR3 protein. The table lists 380,000 or so distinct CDR3 sequences, roughly 20% of them singletons. The sequenced sample consisted of blood, either unsorted or a sorted T cell fraction (not recorded which). The receptors stem from a male donor with ankylosing spondylitis or in good health (not recorded which).

This chain's CDR3 is CASSLFWAGGIDEQFF. Here the CDR3 DNA reads TGTGCCAGCAGTTTGTTTTGGGCAGGGGGAATAGATGAGCAGTTCTTC. The chain carries TRBV27 and TRBJ2-1, with TRBD1 identical over 7 bases. The CDR3 consists of 16 residues. Germline V lookup: CDR1 MNHEY, CDR2 SMNVEV (reference sequence). V lost 3 bases and J lost 8; bases outside the gene matches: 13.

This clonotype was picked up a small number of times. The chain employs TRBV4-2 and TRBJ2-7; D is perhaps TRBD2 (5 bases). This CDR3 is 14 amino acids long. Germline-derived CDR1 and CDR2 are LGHNA and YNFKEQ. Trimming took 0 bases from V and 7 from J, leaving 13 bases between them. DNA for the CDR3: TGTGCCAGCAGCCAAGATCGAGGGTTTGGAGAGCAGTACTTC. It specifies CASSQDRGFGEQYF.

V usage is TRBV7-2 and J usage is TRBJ1-1, with D possibly matching TRBD1 (5 bases). Germline V gives CDR1 SGHTA, CDR2 FQGNSA. CDR3 size: 15 residues. With 1 base removed from V and 5 bases from J, the gap between germline ends came to 14 bases. CDR3 in amino acids: CASSLVSGGETEAFF. In DNA, the CDR3 is TGTGCCAGCAGCTTAGTTTCGGGGGGTGAGACTGAAGCTTTCTTT. The whole variable domain, remainder taken from reference TRBV7-2 and TRBJ1-1, is GAGVSQSPSNKVTEKGKDVELRCDPISGHTALYWYRQSLGQGLEFLIYFQGNSAPDKSGLPSDRFSAERTGGSVSTLTIQRTQQEDSAVYLCASSLVSGGETEAFFGQGTRLTVV.

This sequence joins TRBV5-6 and TRBJ2-7; D is unresolved. The CDR3 length is 14 residues. CDR1 is SGHDT, CDR2 YYEEEE, per germline. Deletions cut 3 bases from V and 2 bases from J, with 12 bases between. CDR3 in amino acids: CASSSPVRPYEQYF. In DNA form, the CDR3 reads TGTGCCAGCAGCTCTCCGGTGAGGCCCTACGAGCAGTACTTC.

The chain is built from TRBV20-1 and TRBJ2-3; TRBD2 matches at 8 bases. J was trimmed by 5 bases and V by 6 bases; bases with no gene match: 7. The V gene's germline CDR1 is DFQATT and CDR2 SNEGSKA (reference sequence). This CDR3 region has 13 residues. The CDR3 sequence: CSAPGGGGDTQYF. CDR3 nucleotides: TGCAGTGCCCCGGGGGGGGGCGGAGATACGCAGTATTTT.

In this sample, this clonotype turned up a few times. At one of its ends the junction is not consistent with the germline gene, which may arise from a read error. This sequence joins TRBV12-3 or TRBV12-4 and TRBJ2-1, with 10 bases matching TRBD2. The CDR3 totals 19 residues. The CDR3 is CTSSLEGALAGAPYNEQFF. CDR3 nucleotide sequence: TGTACCAGCAGTTTAGAAGGGGCTCTAGCGGGGGCCCCCTACAATGAGCAGTTCTTC.

This clonotype was found a few times. V is TRBV5-1 and J is TRBJ2-2, with TRBD1 matching 7 bases. Germline V gene sequence: CDR1 SGHRS, CDR2 YFSETQ. This CDR3 has 15 residues. The trim removed 3 bases at V and 5 bases at J, leaving 7 bases unmatched. CDR3 bases: TGCGCCAGCAGCTACTGGACAGGCGGGACCGGGGAGCTGTTTTTT. Translation: CASSYWTGGTGELFF.

This clonotype has more than one count but fewer than ten. V and J are TRBV12-3 or TRBV12-4 and TRBJ2-7; a weak D match, TRBD2 (5 bases). This CDR3 spans 14 amino acids. The V end was cut by 2 bases, the J end by 3 bases, with 11 bases between. CDR3 bases: TGTGCCAGCAGTTTATTTCGGGGTGGCTACGAGCAGTACTTC. This translates into CASSLFRGGYEQYF.

This clonotype turned up a few times. CDR3 sequence: CSVQGEDEKLFF. In DNA form, the CDR3 reads TGCAGCGTACAGGGTGAGGATGAAAAACTGTTTTTT. The genes are TRBV29-1 and TRBJ1-4; D perhaps matches TRBD1 (6 bases). V was clipped by 6 bases and J by 6 bases, with 11 bases between them. CDR1 is SQVTM and CDR2 is ANQGSEA in the germline V gene. The CDR3 is made up of 12 amino acids.

This chain links TRBV5-1 with TRBJ2-7; no clear D. CDR1 and CDR2 (germline): SGHRS, YFSETQ. V shed 0 bases and J shed 3 bases, with 10 bases lying between them. The CDR3 loop spans 14 amino acids. CDR3 sequence reads: CASSLVPAGYEQYF. Here the CDR3 DNA reads TGCGCCAGCAGCTTGGTCCCGGCAGGCTACGAGCAGTACTTC.

The chain uses TRBV4-1 and TRBJ2-1; 10 bases fit TRBD2. CDR3 length: 17 residues. Trimming cost V 3 bases and J 2 bases; bases outside gene matches: 7. CDR1 and CDR2 (germline): MGHRA, YSYEKL. As DNA, the CDR3 is TGCGCCAGCAGCCATCCAACTAGCGGGGTCACCTACAATGAGCAGTTCTTC. The encoded protein is CASSHPTSGVTYNEQFF.

The chain employs TRBV7-6 and TRBJ2-7, with D tentatively TRBD1 (6 bases). V was trimmed by 2 bases and J by 6 bases, leaving 14 bases between them. The CDR3 covers 14 residues. Germline CDR1 is SGHVS and CDR2 is FNYEAQ. CDR3 in amino acids: CASSLSRGLPEQYF. Here the CDR3 DNA reads TGTGCCAGCAGCTTATCCAGGGGCCTTCCCGAGCAGTACTTC.

This clonotype was detected a few times. This rearrangement joins TRBV6-4 to TRBJ2-7; 7 nucleotides agree with TRBD1. The V gene end was trimmed by 7 bases and the J gene end by 5 bases; junction bases not matched to a gene: 11. CDR1 and CDR2 from the germline V gene are MRHNA and SNTAGT. The CDR3 has 14 residues. The CDR3 here is CASIPDRAPNEQYF. CDR3 nucleotide sequence: TGTGCCAGCATACCCGACAGGGCCCCGAACGAGCAGTACTTC.

This chain uses TRBV24-1 with TRBJ2-7; D is undetermined. Germline CDR1 reads KGHDR; CDR2 reads SFDVKD. The CDR3 is 13 amino acids. V was clipped by 4 bases and J by 3 bases, with 9 bases between them. CDR3 in DNA: TGTGCCACCAGTGAGAGCGACGGCTACGAGCAGTACTTC. Translated, it gives CATSESDGYEQYF.

The V gene is TRBV9, the J gene TRBJ2-7; 7 bases map to TRBD2. The CDR3 contains 14 residues. Germline V gene data show CDR1 as SGDLS and CDR2 as YYNGEE. V shed 2 bases, J shed 4 bases, and the junction held 6 bases outside the gene matches. CDR3 protein: CASSVSSGHYEQYF. The CDR3, as DNA: TGTGCCAGCAGCGTGTCTAGCGGCCATTACGAGCAGTACTTC.

This clonotype was observed a handful of times. The V and J genes are TRBV27 and TRBJ1-4; D not certain. V was shortened by 3 bases and J by 1 base, with 15 bases between the two germline ends. The CDR3 length is 17 residues. CDR1 is MNHEY, CDR2 SMNVEV, per germline (reference sequence). The CDR3 DNA is TGTGCCAGCAGTTTCCGTGTTCCCGTGAAAACTAATGAAAAACTGTTTTTT. It codes for CASSFRVPVKTNEKLFF.

The chain recombines TRBV4-1 with TRBJ2-7, with D unclear. Germline CDR1 and CDR2: MGHRA and YSYEKL. CDR3 length: 15 amino acids. V dropped 6 bases and J dropped 0 bases, with 15 bases sitting between them. DNA of the CDR3: TGCGCCAGCAGGTACGGTCCCCAAAGCTCCTACGAGCAGTACTTC. Translation gives CASRYGPQSSYEQYF.